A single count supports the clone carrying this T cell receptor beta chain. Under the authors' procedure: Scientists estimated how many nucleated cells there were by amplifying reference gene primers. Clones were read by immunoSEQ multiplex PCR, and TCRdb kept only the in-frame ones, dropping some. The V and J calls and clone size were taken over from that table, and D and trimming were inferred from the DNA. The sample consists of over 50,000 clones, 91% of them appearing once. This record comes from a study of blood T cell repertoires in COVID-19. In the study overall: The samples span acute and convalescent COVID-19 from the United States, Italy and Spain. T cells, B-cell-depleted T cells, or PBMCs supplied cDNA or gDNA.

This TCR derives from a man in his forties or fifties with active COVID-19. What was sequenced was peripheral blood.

The CDR3 nucleotides are TGTGCCATCAGTGAGTCGCCTGACAGGGGGCAACCCCAGCATTTT. Translated, it gives CAISESPDRGQPQHF. This chain joins TRBV10-3 and TRBJ1-5; TRBD1 matches at 10 bases. This CDR3 is 15 amino acids long. Trimming took 0 bases from V and 10 from J; bases not matched to a gene: 6. Germline V gene sequence: CDR1 ENHRY, CDR2 SYGVKD.